This T cell receptor (beta chain) was identified in a study of control samples from healthy donors and cancer patients. This CDR3 spans 17 amino acids. Between the trimmed V and J ends, which lost 5 bases and 0 bases, there was a span of 18 bases. Germline V CDR1 and CDR2: SGHVS, FQNEAQ. TCRdb keeps only in-frame clones here, not all; method: immunoSEQ multiplex PCR. In the table there are 120,000 or so clones, more than 85% of which are singletons. The receptor was derived from a woman younger than 30 in good health. The J gene is TRBJ2-3, the V gene TRBV7-8; weak D call: TRBD2 (6 bases). Sample: blood. The DNA for the CDR3 is TGTGCCAGCAGCCCTCTTCCCCAGAGCGGGAGCACAGATACGCAGTATTTT. It is translated as CASSPLPQSGSTDTQYF. Full variable domain (outside the CDR3, taken from reference TRBV7-8 and TRBJ2-3): GAGVSQSPRYKVAKRGQDVALRCDPISGHVSLFWYQQALGQGPEFLTYFQNEAQLDKSGLPSDRFFAERPEGSVSTLKIQRTQQEDSAVYLCASSPLPQSGSTDTQYFGPGTRLTVL.